This TCR beta chain was obtained from a study of radiotherapy plus CTLA-4 blockade in lung cancer. Germline V gene data show CDR1 as SGHNT and CDR2 as YYREEE (reference sequence). The germline V and J ends were trimmed by 4 bases and 1 base, with 14 bases remaining between them. This CDR3 is 15 amino acids long. Comment on this clone: Its antigen remains unidentified.

TCRdb keeps only in-frame clones here, not all; method: immunoSEQ multiplex PCR. The sample lists about 38,000 clones, 70% to 75% occurring once. Whole-study findings and limits: Tumor-origin TCR clones grew in blood after radiotherapy plus ipilimumab. Interferon-beta, together with early blood T cell clone dynamics, reportedly best predicted response.

This sequence joins TRBV5-4 and TRBJ1-1; possibly TRBD1 for D (6 bases). The TCR sequence derives from a human donor with non-small cell lung cancer who had stable disease on radiotherapy plus ipilimumab. Sequenced material: peripheral blood, taken from a patient treated with radiotherapy plus ipilimumab. As DNA, the CDR3 is TGTGCCAGCAGCCCCGTGGGGACATGGAACACTGAAGCTTTCTTT. It codes for CASSPVGTWNTEAFF.